The T cell receptor (beta chain) described here comes from a study of control samples from healthy donors and cancer patients. The CDR3 is made up of 14 amino acids. The germline gives CDR1 GTSNPN, CDR2 SVGIG (reference sequence). The V and J ends lost 3 bases and 4 bases respectively, with 15 bases between them. Only in-frame clones appear in the TCRdb table, and some are missing; sequencing was by immunoSEQ multiplex PCR. The sample consists of some 170,000 clones, around 96% of them appearing once. The clonotype comes from a woman younger than 45 in good health. The specimen sequenced was blood. The gene calls are TRBV30 and TRBJ1-1; tentative D call: TRBD1 (6 bases). CDR3 residues: CAWSVLRGGTEAFF. CDR3 nucleotides: TGTGCCTGGAGCGTGCTGAGGGGGGGCACTGAAGCTTTCTTT.